The 31 T cell receptor beta chains presented below share a single source sample, sequenced in a study of regulatory T cells in long-lasting Graves disease. Building the TCR beta libraries relied on iRepertoire HTBI primers, and CDR3 regions underwent Arm-PCR. MiXCR, applied by TCRdb to the multiplex PCR reads, yields one record per CDR3 protein. The table lists approximately 350,000 distinct CDR3 sequences, around 11% of them singletons. Time point of the sample: newly diagnosed GD, antithyroid drugs for less than 3 months. RNA extracted from PBMCs served as the sequencing template. The same specimen was also included in a second study, on T cells in Graves' hyperthyroidism and ophthalmopathy.

The material sequenced was peripheral blood mononuclear cells (PBMCs), taken at new diagnosis, from a patient treated with antithyroid drugs. The receptors come from a woman aged 18-30 years with Graves disease.

This clonotype was counted many times. The chain combines TRBV12-3 or TRBV12-4 with TRBJ2-5; 7 bases match TRBD1. V lost 3 bases, J lost 3 bases, and 13 bases stayed unmatched. This CDR3 is built from 17 residues. CDR3 coding DNA: TGTGCCAGCAGTTTTCGTCTCTCGATCAGGGGGAAAGAGACCCAGTACTTC. This translates into CASSFRLSIRGKETQYF.

This clonotype was seen at least ten times. V is TRBV28 and J is TRBJ2-7; 14 positions agree with TRBD2. The CDR3 is 18 amino acids. In germline, CDR1 is MDHEN, CDR2 SYDVKM. V trimming: 2 bases; J trimming: 1 base; junction bases outside the gene matches: 7. The CDR3 reads CASSLLRTSGRFSYEQYF. The CDR3 DNA sequence: TGTGCCAGCAGTTTACTGAGGACTAGCGGGAGGTTTTCCTACGAGCAGTACTTC.

This clonotype has ten or more counts. The chain uses TRBV28 and TRBJ2-7; TRBD1 matches at 7 bases. The V gene's germline CDR1 is MDHEN and CDR2 SYDVKM. CDR3 size: 16 residues. V was pared by 5 bases and J by 2 bases, with 12 bases of the junction left unmatched. Here the CDR3 reads CASSPTGSGRAYEQYF. CDR3 DNA: TGTGCCAGCAGTCCGACAGGGTCCGGTAGGGCCTACGAGCAGTACTTC. Together with reference TRBV28 and TRBJ2-7, the CDR3 gives the full variable domain: DVKVTQSSRYLVKRTGEKVFLECVQDMDHENMFWYRQDPGLGLRLIYFSYDVKMKEKGDIPEGYSVSREKKERFSLILESASTNQTSMYLCASSPTGSGRAYEQYFGPGTRLTVT.

This clonotype has just a few counts. The gene calls are TRBV19 and TRBJ1-2, with D unresolved. Trimming left V 3 bases short and J 4 bases short, with 6 bases between. The germline CDR1 and CDR2 sequences are LNHDA and SQIVND (reference sequence). This CDR3 has 12 amino acids. The CDR3 DNA is TGTGCCAGTAGTATCAGTAGCTATGGCTACACCTTC. This sequence encodes CASSISSYGYTF.

This clonotype has a count of ten or more. The J gene is TRBJ2-3, the V gene TRBV7-9, with 14 bases matching TRBD2. Germline assignment: CDR1 SEHNR and CDR2 FQNEAQ (reference sequence). The CDR3 length is 16 residues. The V and J ends lost 5 bases and 7 bases, in that order; junction bases with no gene match: 8. DNA of the CDR3: TGTGCCAGCAGCCAGACTAGCGGGGGGGTGTTGAATACGCAGTATTTT. Translated: CASSQTSGGVLNTQYF.

The chain uses TRBV16 and TRBJ1-5; D is ambiguous. Germline CDR1 and CDR2: KGHSY and FQNENV. Between the trimmed V and J ends, which lost 0 bases and 2 bases, there was a span of 8 bases. This CDR3 region has 15 residues. Here the CDR3 reads CASSQSGNGNQPQHF. The CDR3 DNA reads as TGTGCCAGCAGCCAATCCGGGAATGGCAATCAGCCCCAGCATTTT.

This clonotype was picked up many times. The genes are TRBV20-1 and TRBJ2-7; weak D call: TRBD2 (6 bases). The V end lost 0 bases, the J end lost 2 bases, and 11 bases lay between the germline ends. The CDR3 has 14 amino acids. In germline, CDR1 is DFQATT, CDR2 SNEGSKA (reference sequence). CDR3 protein: CSARDLAGTYEQYF. CDR3 bases: TGCAGTGCTAGAGATCTGGCGGGAACCTACGAGCAGTACTTC.

The chain has TRBV29-1 and TRBJ2-3; 12 positions match TRBD2. Germline V gene data show CDR1 as SQVTM and CDR2 as ANQGSEA. V was pared by 4 bases and J by 5 bases, with 22 bases of the junction left unmatched. The CDR3 runs 20 residues. CDR3 in amino acids: CSVAAARFGRLAGVVDTQYF. CDR3 DNA sequence: TGCAGCGTTGCCGCCGCCAGGTTCGGGCGACTAGCGGGAGTTGTAGATACGCAGTATTTT.

This clonotype was counted a single time. One base away lies a much larger clone, so this may be a sequencing read error. This chain links TRBV6-5 with TRBJ2-1; 11 bases are shared with TRBD2. CDR3 length: 16 residues. CDR1 MNHEY and CDR2 SVGAGI come from the germline V gene. This CDR3 reads CASSYSSSGGANEQLF. CDR3 bases: TGTGCCAGCAGTTACTCGAGTAGCGGGGGGGCCAATGAGCAGCTCTTC.

A few counts support this clonotype. This chain joins TRBV7-8 and TRBJ1-2; a weak D match, TRBD1 (5 bases). Per germline, CDR1 SGHVS and CDR2 FQNEAQ. The CDR3 runs to 13 residues. The V end lost 4 bases, the J end lost 4 bases, and 10 bases lay between the germline ends. CDR3 in amino acids: CASSWDWPYGYTF. The CDR3 bases are TGTGCCAGCAGCTGGGACTGGCCCTATGGCTACACCTTC.

This clonotype was observed at least ten times. The chain employs TRBV12-3 or TRBV12-4 and TRBJ1-4; D remains ambiguous. CDR3 size: 14 residues. Trimming shortened V by 3 bases and J by 4 bases, and 9 bases separated the two germline ends. CDR3 protein: CASSFRAVNEKLFF. CDR3 nucleotide sequence: TGTGCCAGCAGTTTTAGGGCCGTTAATGAAAAACTGTTTTTT.

This clonotype has just a few counts. This chain connects TRBV29-1 to TRBJ1-2, with D uncertain. The CDR3 totals 14 residues. The germline V gene encodes CDR1 SQVTM and CDR2 ANQGSEA. V was cut by 4 bases and J by 5 bases, with 17 bases left in between. The CDR3 DNA reads as TGCAGCGTTGCGGGAGGGAATAGGGCTTATGGCTACACCTTC. It codes for CSVAGGNRAYGYTF.

This chain uses TRBV9 with TRBJ2-2; D is ambiguous. Germline V gene lookup returns CDR1 SGDLS and CDR2 YYNGEE. The CDR3 is 15 amino acids. Trimming removed 4 bases at V and 8 bases at J, with 18 bases between. The CDR3, as DNA: TGTGCCAGCAGCACCGCCCCCATTTGGCCGGGGGAGCTGTTTTTT. The encoded protein is CASSTAPIWPGELFF.

The rearrangement joins TRBV6-5 to TRBJ2-6; D not certain. CDR1 is MNHEY and CDR2 is SVGAGI in the germline V gene. V lost 0 bases and J lost 2, with 8 bases in between. CDR3 length: 16 amino acids. CDR3 bases: TGTGCCAGCAGTTACTCCCCGGCCCCTGGGGCCAACGTCCTGACTTTC. It codes for CASSYSPAPGANVLTF.

This clonotype was counted ten times or more. This rearrangement joins TRBV29-1 to TRBJ1-2; TRBD1 matches at 10 bases. Germline loops: CDR1 SQVTM, CDR2 ANQGSEA. There are 13 residues in the CDR3. The trim removed 2 bases at V and 6 bases at J, leaving 3 bases unmatched. CDR3 sequence: CSVERQGAHGYTF. The CDR3 region has the DNA TGCAGCGTTGAACGACAGGGGGCACATGGCTACACCTTC. Looking up the rest from reference TRBV29-1 and TRBJ1-2 gives the full variable domain: SAVISQKPSRDICQRGTSLTIQCQVDSQVTMMFWYRQQPGQSLTLIATANQGSEATYESGFVIDKFPISRPNLTFSTLTVSNMSPEDSSIYLCSVERQGAHGYTFGSGTRLTVV.

The chain couples TRBV7-9 to TRBJ2-4; D could derive from TRBD1 or TRBD2 (5 bases each). With 4 bases removed from V and 4 bases from J, the gap between germline ends came to 17 bases. The CDR3 extends over 16 amino acids. Germline CDR1 is SEHNR and CDR2 is FQNEAQ (reference sequence). The CDR3 loop reads CASSSGTGSIKNIQYF. CDR3 sequence (DNA): TGTGCCAGCAGCTCCGGGACGGGGTCGATAAAAAACATTCAGTACTTC.

As for this clonotype: The junction departs from germline at one end; a sequencing error may be responsible. The V and J genes are TRBV11-2 and TRBJ1-1, with D unclear. Germline V lookup: CDR1 SGHAT, CDR2 FQNNGV. The CDR3 is 13 amino acids. The CDR3 here is CASSQDSYAEAFF. CDR3 bases: TGCGCCAGCAGCCAAGATTCTTATGCTGAAGCTTTCTTT. The full variable domain, in which reference TRBV11-2 and TRBJ1-1 provide the parts outside the CDR3, is EAGVAQSPRYKIIEKRQSVAFWCNPISGHATLYWYQQILGQGPKLLIQFQNNGVVDDSQLPKDRFSAERLKGVDSTLKIQPAKLEDSAVYLCASSQDSYAEAFFGQGTRLTVV.

Concerning this clonotype itself: This may stem from a read error, because a much larger clone lies one nucleotide away. The chain recombines TRBV24-1 with TRBJ2-3; TRBD2 matches 11 bases. The CDR3 length is 19 residues. J gave up 8 bases and V 0 bases, and 15 bases lay outside the gene matches. Germline-derived CDR1 and CDR2 are KGHDR and SFDVKD. CDR3 amino acids: CATSDLGTSGGSSGGTQYF. CDR3 coding DNA: TGTGCCACCAGTGATTTGGGGACTAGCGGTGGTTCGTCAGGAGGTACGCAGTATTTT.

This clonotype was recorded at least ten times. The chain is built from TRBV10-3 and TRBJ1-1; D is undetermined. The germline gives CDR1 ENHRY, CDR2 SYGVKD. The V and J ends lost 3 bases and 3 bases respectively, with 8 bases between them. The CDR3 covers 13 residues. The CDR3 nucleotides are TGTGCCATCAGTGAAGACCGGGACACTGAAGCTTTCTTT. It specifies CAISEDRDTEAFF.

The genes are TRBV10-3 and TRBJ2-5; 7 bases line up with TRBD2. After removal of 5 bases from V and 1 base from J, the junction contained 4 bases not matched to a gene. CDR3 length: 14 amino acids. Germline CDR1 ENHRY, CDR2 SYGVKD. The CDR3 sequence is CAISSGTFQETQYF. The CDR3 region has the DNA TGTGCCATCAGTAGCGGGACCTTCCAAGAGACCCAGTACTTC.

This clonotype was seen at least ten times. The rearrangement joins TRBV7-8 to TRBJ2-7; D possibly corresponds to TRBD1 (6 bases). The V end lost 5 bases, the J end lost 4 bases, and 15 bases lay between the germline ends. The CDR3 consists of 14 residues. CDR1 is SGHVS, CDR2 FQNEAQ, per germline. The CDR3 protein is CASSPEQGLYEQYF. In DNA form, the CDR3 reads TGTGCCAGCAGCCCCGAACAGGGTTTGTACGAGCAGTACTTC.

Many counts were recorded for this clonotype. The gene calls are TRBV20-1 and TRBJ1-2, with TRBD1 matching 7 bases. The V segment lost 6 bases and the J segment 5 bases; nucleotides outside the gene matches: 6. CDR3 length: 12 amino acids. Germline CDR1 reads DFQATT; CDR2 reads SNEGSKA (reference sequence). CDR3 DNA sequence: TGCAGTGCGACACAGGGGCGGTATGGCTACACCTTC. Translation: CSATQGRYGYTF.

About this clonotype: A far larger clone lies a single base away; this is likely a read error. The CDR3 nucleotides read TGTGCCAGCAGCCAAACCGGGACAGACAATGAGCAGCTCTTC. It specifies CASSQTGTDNEQLF. V gene TRBV11-2 combines with J gene TRBJ2-4; 7 bases are shared with TRBD1. Germline-derived CDR1 and CDR2 are SGHAT and FQNNGV. CDR3 length: 14 residues.

This clonotype was seen repeatedly, ten times or more. An end of the junction does not agree with germline; a read error may underlie this. The gene calls are TRBV18 and TRBJ2-1, with 8 bases that match TRBD1. The CDR3 spans 14 residues. CDR1 is KGHSH and CDR2 is LQKENI in the germline V gene. The CDR3 DNA reads as TGTGCCAGTTCACCACTGGACAGGGACAATGAGCAGTTCTTC. Translation gives CASSPLDRDNEQFF.

The V gene is TRBV28, the J gene TRBJ2-3; D is unresolved. Germline V CDR1 and CDR2: MDHEN, SYDVKM. The V gene lost 0 bases and the J gene lost 4 bases, with 5 bases spanning the gap. This CDR3 comprises 13 residues. The CDR3 DNA reads TGTGCCAGCAGTTTATGGTCGGCAGATACGCAGTATTTT. Translating gives CASSLWSADTQYF.

This clonotype was seen repeatedly, ten times or more. V gene TRBV2 combines with J gene TRBJ2-4, with D unclear. Germline values: CDR1 SNHLY, CDR2 FYNNEI. V lost 3 bases and J 0 bases, leaving 6 bases between the germline ends. The CDR3 is 14 amino acids. CDR3 sequence reads: CASSDPIAKNIQYF. The CDR3, as DNA: TGTGCCAGCAGTGACCCAATAGCCAAAAACATTCAGTACTTC.

This clonotype has at least ten counts. The genes are TRBV2 and TRBJ1-2; 7 bases are shared with TRBD1. The CDR3 has 15 residues. The J segment lost 0 bases and the V segment lost 3 bases, leaving 4 bases of the junction unmatched. CDR1 is SNHLY and CDR2 is FYNNEI in the germline V gene. The CDR3 loop reads CASSERGQTNYGYTF. For the CDR3, the DNA is TGTGCCAGCAGTGAGAGGGGGCAGACTAACTATGGCTACACCTTC.

This clonotype showed up many times. The chain couples TRBV7-6 to TRBJ2-1; TRBD2 aligns across 15 bases. V lost 5 bases and J lost 6; bases outside the gene matches: 11. Germline V gene lookup returns CDR1 SGHVS and CDR2 FNYEAQ. This CDR3 is 18 amino acids long. The CDR3 here is CASSPGLAGGHGFNEQFF. The CDR3 region has the DNA TGTGCCAGCAGCCCTGGACTAGCGGGGGGGCATGGGTTCAATGAGCAGTTCTTC.

This clonotype showed up just a few times. V gene TRBV19 combines with J gene TRBJ2-5, with D perhaps assigned TRBD1 or TRBD2 (5 bases each). The V and J ends lost 9 bases and 6 bases respectively, with 26 bases between them. CDR3 length: 16 amino acids. In germline, CDR1 is LNHDA, CDR2 SQIVND (reference sequence). Here the CDR3 reads CASGDGVMGPWKTQYF. CDR3 nucleotides: TGTGCCAGCGGGGACGGGGTAATGGGCCCCTGGAAGACCCAGTACTTC.

This clonotype was recorded many times. The chain links TRBV28 to TRBJ2-1; D not resolved. Trimming took 2 bases from V and 4 from J, leaving 12 bases between them. The CDR3 consists of 15 residues. CDR1 is MDHEN and CDR2 is SYDVKM in the germline V gene. The CDR3 coding sequence is TGTGCCAGCAGTTTAGCGGTGCCGCCTTACAATGAGCAGTTCTTC. It yields the protein CASSLAVPPYNEQFF.

This clonotype has at least ten counts. The CDR3 loop reads CASSRTGGGFAGELFF. The CDR3 region has the DNA TGTGCCAGCAGCCGTACAGGGGGCGGATTTGCCGGGGAGCTGTTTTTT. The V and J genes are TRBV7-3 and TRBJ2-2; 9 bases agree with TRBD1. Germline-derived CDR1 and CDR2 are SGHTA and FQGTGA. Unmatched junction bases numbered 10, after V lost 5 bases and J lost 6 bases. The length of the CDR3 is 16 residues.